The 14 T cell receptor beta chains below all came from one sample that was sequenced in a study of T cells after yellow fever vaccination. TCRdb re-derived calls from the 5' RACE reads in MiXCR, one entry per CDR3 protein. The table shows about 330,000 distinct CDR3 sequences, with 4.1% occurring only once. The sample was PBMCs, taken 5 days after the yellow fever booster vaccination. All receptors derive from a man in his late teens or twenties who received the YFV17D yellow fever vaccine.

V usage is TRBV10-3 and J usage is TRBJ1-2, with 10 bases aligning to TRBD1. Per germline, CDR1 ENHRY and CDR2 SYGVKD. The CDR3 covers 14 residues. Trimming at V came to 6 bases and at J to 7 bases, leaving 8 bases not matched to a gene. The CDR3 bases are TGTGCCATCAGAGAATCGACAGGGGGCTCTGGCTACACCTTC. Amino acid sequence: CAIRESTGGSGYTF.

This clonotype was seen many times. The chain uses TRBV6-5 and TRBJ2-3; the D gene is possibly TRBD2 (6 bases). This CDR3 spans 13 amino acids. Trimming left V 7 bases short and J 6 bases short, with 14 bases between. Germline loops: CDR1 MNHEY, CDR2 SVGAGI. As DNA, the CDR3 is TGTGCCAGCACCGGGGCGGGGTGGGATACGCAGTATTTT. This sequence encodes CASTGAGWDTQYF.

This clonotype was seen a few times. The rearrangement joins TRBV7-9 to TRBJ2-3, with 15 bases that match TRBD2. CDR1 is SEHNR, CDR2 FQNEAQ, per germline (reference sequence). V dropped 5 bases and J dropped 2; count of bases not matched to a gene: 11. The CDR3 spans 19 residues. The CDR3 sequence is CASSPWTSGGAIHTDTQYF. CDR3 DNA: TGTGCCAGCAGCCCTTGGACTAGCGGGGGGGCCATCCACACAGATACGCAGTATTTT.

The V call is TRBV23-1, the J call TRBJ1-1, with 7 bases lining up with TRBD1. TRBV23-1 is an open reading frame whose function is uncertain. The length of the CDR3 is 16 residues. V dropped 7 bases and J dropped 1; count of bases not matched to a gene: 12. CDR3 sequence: CASMYRGCGENTEAFF. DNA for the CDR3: TGCGCCAGCATGTACAGGGGTTGTGGGGAGAACACTGAAGCTTTCTTT.

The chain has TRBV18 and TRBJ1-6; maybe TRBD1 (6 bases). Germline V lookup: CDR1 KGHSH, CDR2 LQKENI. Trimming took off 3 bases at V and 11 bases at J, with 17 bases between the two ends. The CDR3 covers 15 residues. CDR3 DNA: TGTGCCAGCTCACCTCAGGAGGGACAAGGGACACCCCTCCACTTT. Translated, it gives CASSPQEGQGTPLHF. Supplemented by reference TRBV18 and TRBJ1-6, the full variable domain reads NAGVMQNPRHLVRRRGQEARLRCSPMKGHSHVYWYRQLPEEGLKFMVYLQKENIIDESGMPKERFSAEFPKEGPSILRIQQVVRGDSAAYFCASSPQEGQGTPLHFGNGTRLTVT.

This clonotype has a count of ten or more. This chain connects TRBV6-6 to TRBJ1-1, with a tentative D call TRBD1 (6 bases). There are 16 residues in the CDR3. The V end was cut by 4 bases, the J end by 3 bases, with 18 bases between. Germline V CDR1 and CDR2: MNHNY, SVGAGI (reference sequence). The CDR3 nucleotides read TGTGCCAGCAGTTGGACAGAATCTATTAGGGACACTGAAGCTTTCTTT. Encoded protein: CASSWTESIRDTEAFF.

CDR3 in DNA: TGTGCCAGCAGCTCTCACGGGACGGCGGAACTCTCCTACAATGAGCAGTTCTTC. Translated, it gives CASSSHGTAELSYNEQFF. The V call is TRBV7-9, the J call TRBJ2-1; D is tentatively TRBD1 or TRBD2 (5 bases each). Between the trimmed V and J ends, which lost 4 bases and 0 bases, there was a span of 19 bases. The CDR3 runs 18 residues. Germline CDR1 reads SEHNR; CDR2 reads FQNEAQ (reference sequence).

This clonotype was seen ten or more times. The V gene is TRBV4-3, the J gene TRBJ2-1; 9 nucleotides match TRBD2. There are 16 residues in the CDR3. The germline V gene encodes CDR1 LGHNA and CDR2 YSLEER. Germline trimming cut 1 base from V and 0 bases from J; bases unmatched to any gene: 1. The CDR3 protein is CASSQGSGSSYNEQFF. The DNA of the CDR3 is TGCGCCAGCAGCCAAGGTAGCGGGAGCTCCTACAATGAGCAGTTCTTC.

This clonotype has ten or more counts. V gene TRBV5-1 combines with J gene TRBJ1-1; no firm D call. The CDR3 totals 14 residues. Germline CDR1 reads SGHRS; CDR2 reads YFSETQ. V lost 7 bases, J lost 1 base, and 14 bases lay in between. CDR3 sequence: CASGRLFGNTEAFF. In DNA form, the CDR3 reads TGCGCCAGCGGCCGTCTTTTCGGGAACACTGAAGCTTTCTTT. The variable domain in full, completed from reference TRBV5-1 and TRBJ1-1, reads KAGVTQTPRYLIKTRGQQVTLSCSPISGHRSVSWYQQTPGQGLQFLFEYFSETQRNKGNFPGRFSGRQFSNSRSEMNVSTLELGDSALYLCASGRLFGNTEAFFGQGTRLTVV.

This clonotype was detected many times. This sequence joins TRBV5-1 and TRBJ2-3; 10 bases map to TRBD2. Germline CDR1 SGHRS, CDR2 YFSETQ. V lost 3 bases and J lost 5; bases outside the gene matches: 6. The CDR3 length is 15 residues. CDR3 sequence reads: CASSSERGGQDTQYF. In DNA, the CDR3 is TGCGCCAGCAGCTCGGAGCGGGGGGGCCAAGATACGCAGTATTTT.

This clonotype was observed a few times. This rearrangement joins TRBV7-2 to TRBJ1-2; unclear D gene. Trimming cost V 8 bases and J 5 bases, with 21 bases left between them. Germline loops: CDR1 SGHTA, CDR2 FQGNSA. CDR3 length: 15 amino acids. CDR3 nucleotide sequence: TGTGCCAGCGGGATGGGAACCGGAGGGTTGTATGGCTACACCTTC. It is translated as CASGMGTGGLYGYTF.

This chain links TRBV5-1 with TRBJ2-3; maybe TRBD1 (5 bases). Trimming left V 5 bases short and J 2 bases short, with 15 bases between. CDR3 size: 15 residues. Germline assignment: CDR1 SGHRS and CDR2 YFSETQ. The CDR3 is CASSHGRGTTDTQYF. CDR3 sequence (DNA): TGCGCCAGCAGTCATGGTAGGGGAACCACAGATACGCAGTATTTT.

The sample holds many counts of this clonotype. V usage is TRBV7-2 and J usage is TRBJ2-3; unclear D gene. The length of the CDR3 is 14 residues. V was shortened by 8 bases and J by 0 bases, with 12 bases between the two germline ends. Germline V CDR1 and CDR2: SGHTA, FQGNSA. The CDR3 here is CASLLMYSTDTQYF. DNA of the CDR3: TGTGCCAGCCTTTTGATGTATAGCACAGATACGCAGTATTTT.

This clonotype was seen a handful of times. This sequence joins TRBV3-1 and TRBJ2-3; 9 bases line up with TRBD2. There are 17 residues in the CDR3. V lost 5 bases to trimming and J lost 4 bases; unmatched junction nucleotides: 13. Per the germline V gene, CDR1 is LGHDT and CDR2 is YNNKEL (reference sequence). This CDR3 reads CASSSGLASTLADTQYF. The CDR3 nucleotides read TGTGCCAGCAGCTCGGGACTAGCATCAACATTGGCAGATACGCAGTATTTT.